These 21 T cell receptor beta chains came from one sample sequenced in a study of T cells in Graves' hyperthyroidism and ophthalmopathy (dated by TCRdb to between 2017 and 2020). Preparation of the library involved multiplex PCR. The sample was run on an Illumina HiSeq 2000. Amplification of TCR beta CDR3 regions was carried out from RNA transcripts. For the first round of RT-PCR on the TCR CDR3, the HTBI primer set was used together with the Qiagen OneStep RT-PCR kit. Starting from the raw public reads, TCRdb applied fastp trimming at Q25, assembled clones with MiXCR and retained in-frame beta chains. Each entry merges the rows of one CDR3 protein and shows their most common DNA and genes. This sample gives about 590,000 distinct CDR3 sequences in total; 14% of them show up just once. Together, the top ten hold roughly 6.9% of the sample. Sample: blood. The receptors originated from a young woman with Graves' ophthalmopathy.

This clonotype was detected ten times or more. The chain links TRBV7-2 to TRBJ2-7; perhaps D is TRBD1 or TRBD2 (5 bases each). CDR3 length equals 14 residues. Germline V gene data show CDR1 as SGHTA and CDR2 as FQGNSA. The V end lost 6 bases, the J end lost 6 bases, and 18 bases lay between the germline ends. CDR3 in amino acids: CASRSSARGREQYF. The CDR3 DNA reads as TGTGCCAGCAGGTCCTCGGCGAGGGGACGCGAGCAGTACTTC.

This clonotype was found many times. This rearrangement joins TRBV24-1 to TRBJ2-3; a possible D gene is TRBD1 (6 bases). Germline V gene lookup returns CDR1 KGHDR and CDR2 SFDVKD. The CDR3 has 13 amino acids. V was pared by 6 bases and J by 3 bases, with 9 bases between. CDR3 loop: CATSLDRTDTQYF. The CDR3 bases are TGTGCCACCAGTTTAGACAGGACAGATACGCAGTATTTT.

This clonotype was seen ten or more times. V usage is TRBV12-3 or TRBV12-4 and J usage is TRBJ2-3; weak D call: TRBD2 (5 bases). Trimming took 3 bases from V and 6 from J, leaving 16 bases between them. CDR3 length equals 15 residues. CDR3 DNA: TGTGCCAGCAGTTTGGACGGCCATGGAGGCGATACGCAGTATTTT. It is translated as CASSLDGHGGDTQYF.

The chain joins TRBV6-5 to TRBJ2-7; 16 bases align to TRBD2. J lost 5 bases, V lost 0 bases, and 4 bases had no gene match. The CDR3 has 17 residues. Looked up from germline, CDR1 is MNHEY and CDR2 is SVGAGI. The CDR3 reads CASSYSGTSGRAHEQYF. CDR3 DNA: TGTGCCAGCAGTTACTCCGGGACTAGCGGGAGGGCCCACGAGCAGTACTTC.

The V and J genes are TRBV7-8 and TRBJ2-1, with TRBD2 as a possible D gene (5 bases). The germline V gene encodes CDR1 SGHVS and CDR2 FQNEAQ. V was shortened by 4 bases and J by 3 bases, with 10 bases between the two germline ends. The length of the CDR3 is 14 residues. DNA of the CDR3: TGTGCCAGCAGCTCCTACGACTACTACAATGAGCAGTTCTTC. As protein: CASSSYDYYNEQFF.

Note on this clonotype: A much larger clone lies one base from this, so it may be a read error. The chain recombines TRBV6-1 with TRBJ2-1; the match to TRBD2 covers 9 bases. The CDR3 loop spans 17 amino acids. Per the germline V gene, CDR1 is MNHNS and CDR2 is SASEGT. V lost 2 bases to trimming and J lost 5 bases; unmatched junction nucleotides: 10. The DNA of the CDR3 is TGTGCCAGCAGTGAAACCGGGTTGACTAGCGGAGACAATGAGCAGTTCTTC. Residues: CASSETGLTSGDNEQFF.

The rearrangement links TRBV19 to TRBJ2-1, with D perhaps matching TRBD2 (6 bases). Between the trimmed V and J ends, which lost 1 base and 7 bases, there was a span of 14 bases. CDR1 is LNHDA, CDR2 SQIVND, per germline (reference sequence). CDR3 length: 15 residues. The CDR3 DNA is TGTGCCAGTAGTATAGGCCCGGGACTGCTGAATGAGCAGTTCTTC. Translated, it gives CASSIGPGLLNEQFF.

Ten or more counts support this clonotype. The chain combines TRBV7-9 with TRBJ1-1; unclear D gene. This CDR3 is 17 amino acids long. CDR1 is SEHNR, CDR2 FQNEAQ, per germline (reference sequence). Trimming removed 1 base at V and 0 bases at J, with 15 bases between. The CDR3 spells CASSLVGRVRLNTEAFF. CDR3 DNA sequence: TGTGCCAGCAGCTTAGTAGGCCGGGTTCGGCTGAACACTGAAGCTTTCTTT.

There are many counts of this clonotype. The chain joins TRBV20-1 to TRBJ2-7; 9 positions agree with TRBD1. The junction had 11 bases not matched to a gene; V was cut back by 0 bases and J by 5 bases. The CDR3 has 16 amino acids. Germline V gives CDR1 DFQATT, CDR2 SNEGSKA (reference sequence). The CDR3: CSARDLMDRGGNEQYF. Here the CDR3 DNA reads TGCAGTGCTAGAGATCTAATGGACAGGGGAGGTAACGAGCAGTACTTC.

Only a few counts were recorded for this clonotype. This chain connects TRBV7-2 to TRBJ2-2, with 8 bases lining up with TRBD1. Germline trimming cut 5 bases from V and 1 base from J; bases unmatched to any gene: 6. This CDR3 is built from 16 residues. Germline CDR1 and CDR2: SGHTA and FQGNSA. The CDR3 sequence: CASSKGTGGNTGELFF. The CDR3 DNA follows: TGTGCCAGCAGCAAAGGGACAGGCGGGAACACCGGGGAGCTGTTTTTT.

This clonotype was detected many times. Here the CDR3 reads CASSLNQAGDEQYF. CDR3 coding DNA: TGTGCCAGCAGCTTAAATCAGGCCGGGGACGAGCAGTACTTC. This chain links TRBV7-3 with TRBJ2-7; a weak D match, TRBD2 (5 bases). Germline V gene sequence: CDR1 SGHTA, CDR2 FQGTGA. The CDR3 length is 14 residues. Deletions cut 1 base from V and 5 bases from J, with 12 bases between.

The chain employs TRBV2 and TRBJ2-7; TRBD1 might be the D (6 bases). Germline V gene sequence: CDR1 SNHLY, CDR2 FYNNEI. This CDR3 has 14 residues. V was cut by 7 bases and J by 1 base, with 14 bases left in between. The CDR3 loop is CASTPGHKSYEQYF. DNA for the CDR3: TGTGCCAGCACTCCGGGACATAAATCCTACGAGCAGTACTTC.

This clonotype was observed a single time. The CDR3 loop is CASSRPGQEQYF. The DNA of the CDR3 is TGTGCCAGCAGTCGCCCGGGGCAGGAGCAGTACTTC. The chain combines TRBV12-3 or TRBV12-4 with TRBJ2-7; D is tentatively TRBD1 or TRBD2 (5 bases each). Trimming removed 5 bases from V and 7 bases from J, with 12 bases in between. The CDR3 has 12 residues.

This clonotype was seen a few times. CDR3: CASSLTGGPRGYTF. Written as DNA, the CDR3 is TGTGCCAGCAGTCTGACTGGGGGCCCGCGGGGCTACACCTTC. The rearrangement links TRBV27 to TRBJ1-2; possible D gene TRBD1, 6 bases. Germline assignment: CDR1 MNHEY and CDR2 SMNVEV (reference sequence). Trimming removed 5 bases at V and 8 bases at J, with 18 bases between. There are 14 residues in the CDR3.

This clonotype was seen just once. The V call is TRBV2, the J call TRBJ2-5, with 13 positions matching TRBD2. Germline-derived CDR1 and CDR2 are SNHLY and FYNNEI. The V segment lost 6 bases and the J segment 2 bases; nucleotides outside the gene matches: 3. The CDR3 runs 15 residues. This CDR3 reads CASRGGLAGQETQYF. The CDR3 nucleotides are TGTGCCAGCAGGGGGGGACTAGCGGGGCAAGAGACCCAGTACTTC.

The sample holds many counts of this clonotype. The chain uses TRBV20-1 and TRBJ2-7, with 10 bases lining up with TRBD1. The V gene's germline CDR1 is DFQATT and CDR2 SNEGSKA (reference sequence). V lost 4 bases to trimming and J lost 0 bases; unmatched junction nucleotides: 12. This CDR3 region has 17 residues. In nucleotides, the CDR3 is TGCAGTGCTACCCTGGACAGGGGGACCAGTAGCTCCTACGAGCAGTACTTC. It translates to CSATLDRGTSSSYEQYF.

This clonotype has at least ten counts. The chain links TRBV2 to TRBJ2-1, with 14 bases fitting TRBD2. This CDR3 is 17 amino acids long. V shed 7 bases and J 4 bases; nucleotides not matched to a gene: 9. The V gene's germline CDR1 is SNHLY and CDR2 FYNNEI. The CDR3 loop is CASTRGTSGGLYNEQFF. The CDR3 DNA is TGTGCCAGCACCAGAGGGACTAGCGGGGGCCTTTACAATGAGCAGTTCTTC.

This clonotype came up a few times. The chain joins TRBV30 to TRBJ1-4; D is ambiguous. The CDR3 is 14 residues long. The germline CDR1 and CDR2 sequences are GTSNPN and SVGIG (reference sequence). Deletions cut 3 bases from V and 3 bases from J, with 11 bases between. The CDR3 spells CAWSAGSSNEKLFF. CDR3 nucleotides: TGTGCCTGGAGCGCGGGATCCTCTAATGAAAAACTGTTTTTT.

This chain uses TRBV29-1 with TRBJ2-3, with 9 bases lining up with TRBD1. After removal of 8 bases from V and 4 bases from J, the junction contained 13 bases not matched to a gene. Per germline, CDR1 SQVTM and CDR2 ANQGSEA. This CDR3 has 15 amino acids. CDR3 sequence reads: CSLGWRGQGPDTQYF. CDR3 sequence (DNA): TGCAGCTTGGGGTGGCGAGGACAGGGGCCAGATACGCAGTATTTT.

A few counts support this clonotype. One end of the junction varies from germline; a read error may be responsible. The V gene is TRBV12-3 or TRBV12-4, the J gene TRBJ1-1; unclear D gene. The CDR3 length is 16 residues. The DNA of the CDR3 is TGTGCCTGCAGCCAAGCGTTTAGACGGTTGAACACTGAAGCTTTCTTT. It specifies CACSQAFRRLNTEAFF.

A word on this clonotype: A much more abundant neighbour one base away suggests this may be a read error. The DNA for the CDR3 is TGTGCCAGCTCACCCCCAACTCGCGAACAGGGCTACGAGCAGTTCTTC. Translation gives CASSPPTREQGYEQFF. V and J are TRBV18 and TRBJ2-7; possibly TRBD1 for D (6 bases). The better agreement between TRBJ2-1 and the DNA end casts doubt on the J call. The CDR3 covers 16 residues. The germline CDR1 and CDR2 sequences are KGHSH and LQKENI.